This record looks at one T cell receptor (beta chain) sequence and its context. This CDR3 contains 13 residues. The V and J ends lost 1 base and 4 bases respectively, with 5 bases between them. Looked up from germline, CDR1 is SGHTA and CDR2 is FQGNSA. The sample comes from a study of blood T cell repertoires in COVID-19. In the study overall: COVID-19 samples, acute and convalescent, were from the United States, Italy and Spain.

In the source study's methods: Amplification with reference gene primers provided the estimates of nucleated cell counts. TCRdb's copy holds only in-frame clones and misses some; the assay was immunoSEQ multiplex PCR. That table gives V, J and clone size, and the DNA gave D and trimming. The profile covers approximately 250,000 clones, with around 83% appearing a single time and approximately 4% taken by the ten largest. V is TRBV7-2 and J is TRBJ1-3; TRBD1 might be the D (5 bases). This clonotype originated in a man between 18 and 29 years old with active or convalescent COVID-19. The sequenced material came from peripheral blood. The CDR3 nucleotides read TGTGCCAGCAGCTTAGACAGGGGAAACACCATATATTTT. Translation gives CASSLDRGNTIYF.